These 6 T cell receptor beta chains originate from one sample sequenced in a study of cytomegalovirus exposure and HLA in healthy donors. TCRdb's table, derived via immunoSEQ multiplex PCR, lists solely in-frame clones and lacks some. The table includes approximately 60,000 clones, approximately 95% detected once. Sequencing input: PBMCs. The receptors were gathered from a young woman in good health and CMV-seropositive.

The CDR3 coding sequence is TGTGCCAGCAGTTACTCGCGGGAGCTGAACACTGAAGCTTTCTTT. Its translation is CASSYSRELNTEAFF. This chain joins TRBV6-6 and TRBJ1-1; no reliable D call. The CDR3 totals 15 residues. Germline lookup yields CDR1 MNHNY and CDR2 SVGAGI (reference sequence). Trimming left V 0 bases short and J 0 bases short, with 8 bases between.

The CDR3 region has the DNA TGTGCCAGCAGCTCACCACTCCTGCGGGAGGGCCGCTACGAGCAGTACTTC. This translates into CASSSPLLREGRYEQYF. This chain joins TRBV7-8 and TRBJ2-7, with 9 positions matching TRBD2. The CDR3 contains 17 residues. Germline-derived CDR1 and CDR2 are SGHVS and FQNEAQ. Trimming cost V 4 bases and J 3 bases; bases outside gene matches: 13.

The rearrangement links TRBV14 to TRBJ1-1; TRBD1 matches 8 bases. This CDR3 contains 13 residues. Germline CDR1 SGHDN, CDR2 FVKESK. V lost 1 base and J lost 8; bases outside the gene matches: 3. This CDR3 is CASSQVSGGEAFF. In nucleotides, the CDR3 is TGTGCCAGCAGCCAAGTTTCAGGGGGCGAAGCTTTCTTT.

This chain joins TRBV28 and TRBJ1-2, with a weak D call TRBD1 (6 bases). Germline CDR1 is MDHEN and CDR2 is SYDVKM. V dropped 2 bases and J dropped 5 bases, with 12 bases sitting between them. The CDR3 runs to 14 residues. CDR3 residues: CASSLVQGGYGYTF. CDR3 bases: TGTGCCAGCAGTTTAGTACAGGGTGGATATGGCTACACCTTC.

In this sample, this clone turned up once. The chain joins TRBV10-3 to TRBJ2-1, with 7 bases lining up with TRBD2. The CDR3 is made up of 17 amino acids. The V and J ends lost 8 bases and 3 bases, in that order; junction bases with no gene match: 16. The germline CDR1 and CDR2 sequences are ENHRY and SYGVKD. The CDR3 region is CAIGRLRQRDFYNEQFF. The CDR3, as DNA: TGTGCCATCGGACGACTTCGCCAGCGGGATTTCTACAATGAGCAGTTCTTC.

This clone was counted once. The rearrangement links TRBV6-1 to TRBJ1-6; 7 bases line up with TRBD1. After removal of 5 bases from V and 8 bases from J, the junction contained 3 bases not matched to a gene. This CDR3 contains 13 residues. CDR1 is MNHNS, CDR2 SASEGT, per germline. CDR3 in DNA: TGTGCCAGCAGTCATACAGGGGATTCACCCCTCCACTTT. This sequence encodes CASSHTGDSPLHF.